This record covers a single T cell receptor beta chain. Its matching antigen is unknown. The data originate from a study of T cell responses to AZD1222 COVID-19 vaccine. Study-wide results and caveats: Increases in Spike-specific TCR breadth and depth were seen after two AZD1222 doses. As reported, nearly half of all spike-specific TCRs target variant regions that are unmutated.

Using immunoSEQ multiplex PCR, the repertoire was profiled, and TCRdb retains in-frame clones only, with some absent. The sample holds more than 100,000 clones; around 90% are singletons and the top ten take 1.5%. With 5 bases removed from V and 9 bases from J, the gap between germline ends came to 8 bases. Germline loops: CDR1 MDHEN, CDR2 SYDVKM. The CDR3 totals 12 residues. This sample comprised peripheral blood, obtained on day 0 of AZD1222 vaccination. V gene TRBV28 combines with J gene TRBJ1-6; no clear D gene. This receptor was taken from an adult in good health. The CDR3 DNA reads as TGTGCCAGCAGTCTGGGAAGTTCACCCCTCCACTTT. It specifies CASSLGSSPLHF.